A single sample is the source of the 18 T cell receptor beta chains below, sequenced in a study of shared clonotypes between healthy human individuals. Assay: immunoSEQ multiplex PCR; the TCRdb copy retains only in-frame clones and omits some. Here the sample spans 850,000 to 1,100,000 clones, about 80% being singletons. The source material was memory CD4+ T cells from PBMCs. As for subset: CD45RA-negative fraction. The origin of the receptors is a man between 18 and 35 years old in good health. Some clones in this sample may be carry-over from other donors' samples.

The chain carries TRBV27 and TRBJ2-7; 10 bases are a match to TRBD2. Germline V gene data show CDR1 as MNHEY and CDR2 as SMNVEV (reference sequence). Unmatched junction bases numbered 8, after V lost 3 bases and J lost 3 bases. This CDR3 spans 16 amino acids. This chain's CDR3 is CASSLGRTSGSYEQYF. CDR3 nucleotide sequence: TGTGCCAGCAGTTTGGGGAGGACTAGCGGAAGCTACGAGCAGTACTTC.

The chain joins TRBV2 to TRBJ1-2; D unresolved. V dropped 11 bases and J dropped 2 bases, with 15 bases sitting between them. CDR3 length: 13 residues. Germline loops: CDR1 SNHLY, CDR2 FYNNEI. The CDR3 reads CASTTSRNYGYTF. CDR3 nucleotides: TGTGCCTCCACGACCTCGAGGAACTATGGCTACACCTTC. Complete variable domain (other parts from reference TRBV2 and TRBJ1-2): EPEVTQTPSHQVTQMGQEVILRCVPISNHLYFYWYRQILGQKVEFLVSFYNNEISEKSEIFDDQFSVERPDGSNFTLKIRSTKLEDSAMYFCASTTSRNYGYTFGSGTRLTVV.

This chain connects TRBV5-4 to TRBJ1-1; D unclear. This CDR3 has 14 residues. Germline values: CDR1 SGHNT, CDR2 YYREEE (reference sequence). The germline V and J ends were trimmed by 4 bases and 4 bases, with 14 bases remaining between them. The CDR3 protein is CASSPNRVVTEAFF. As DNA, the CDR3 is TGTGCCAGCAGCCCGAATAGAGTGGTCACTGAAGCTTTCTTT. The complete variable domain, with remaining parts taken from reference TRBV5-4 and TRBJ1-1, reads ETGVTQSPTHLIKTRGQQVTLRCSSQSGHNTVSWYQQALGQGPQFIFQYYREEENGRGNFPPRFSGLQFPNYSSELNVNALELDDSALYLCASSPNRVVTEAFFGQGTRLTVV.

CDR3 in DNA: TGTGCCAGCAAATCTACAGGGGGCCGGGACGAGCAGTACTTC. It encodes CASKSTGGRDEQYF. The chain links TRBV6-6 to TRBJ2-7, with 9 positions matching TRBD1. CDR3 length: 14 amino acids. CDR1 and CDR2 (germline): MNHNY, SVGAGI (reference sequence). Trimming cost V 7 bases and J 5 bases; bases outside gene matches: 9.

Here the CDR3 reads CASSDPPNGPRAQHF. As DNA, the CDR3 is TGTGCCAGCAGTGACCCGCCCAATGGCCCCAGGGCCCAGCATTTT. This chain links TRBV6-4 with TRBJ1-5, with D possibly matching TRBD1 (5 bases). Between the trimmed V and J ends, which lost 2 bases and 11 bases, there was a span of 19 bases. The germline V gene has CDR1 MRHNA and CDR2 SNTAGT. The CDR3 runs 15 residues.

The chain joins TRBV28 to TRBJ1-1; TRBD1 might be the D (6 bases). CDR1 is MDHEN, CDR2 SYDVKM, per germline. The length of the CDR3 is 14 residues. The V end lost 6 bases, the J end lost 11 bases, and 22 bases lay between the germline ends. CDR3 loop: CASRADVRTADAFF. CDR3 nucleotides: TGTGCCAGCAGAGCCGACGTTAGGACAGCAGACGCTTTCTTT.

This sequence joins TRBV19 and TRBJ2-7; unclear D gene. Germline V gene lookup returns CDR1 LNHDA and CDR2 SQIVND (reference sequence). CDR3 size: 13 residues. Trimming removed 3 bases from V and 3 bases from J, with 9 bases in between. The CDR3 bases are TGTGCCAGTAGTATTCCAGGAGTCTACGAGCAGTACTTC. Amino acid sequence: CASSIPGVYEQYF.

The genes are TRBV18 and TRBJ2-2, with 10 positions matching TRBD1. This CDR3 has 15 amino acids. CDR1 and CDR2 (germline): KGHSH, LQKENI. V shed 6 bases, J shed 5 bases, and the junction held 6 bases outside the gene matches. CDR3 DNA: TGTGCCAGCTCCACGGGACAGGGGCTTACCGGGGAGCTGTTTTTT. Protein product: CASSTGQGLTGELFF.

As DNA, the CDR3 is TGTGCCAGCAGTTTGGAGGGGCCGGGCTATGGCTACACCTTC. Protein sequence: CASSLEGPGYGYTF. V and J are TRBV27 and TRBJ1-2, with a tentative D call TRBD1 (5 bases). Germline CDR1 is MNHEY and CDR2 is SMNVEV (reference sequence). Between the trimmed V and J ends, which lost 3 bases and 4 bases, there was a span of 12 bases. CDR3 length: 14 residues.

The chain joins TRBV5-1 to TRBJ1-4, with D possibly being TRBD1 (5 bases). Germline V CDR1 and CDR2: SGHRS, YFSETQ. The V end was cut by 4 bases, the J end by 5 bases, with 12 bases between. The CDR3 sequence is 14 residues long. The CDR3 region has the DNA TGCGCCAGCAGCGTCGGACACCAGAATGAAAAACTGTTTTTT. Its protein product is CASSVGHQNEKLFF.

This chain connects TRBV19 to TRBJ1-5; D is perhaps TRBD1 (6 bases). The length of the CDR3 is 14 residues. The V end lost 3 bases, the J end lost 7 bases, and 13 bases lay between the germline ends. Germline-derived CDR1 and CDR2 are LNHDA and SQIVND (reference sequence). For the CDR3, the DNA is TGTGCCAGTAGTATGGGGGGCGCGGGACAGCCCCAGCATTTT. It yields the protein CASSMGGAGQPQHF.

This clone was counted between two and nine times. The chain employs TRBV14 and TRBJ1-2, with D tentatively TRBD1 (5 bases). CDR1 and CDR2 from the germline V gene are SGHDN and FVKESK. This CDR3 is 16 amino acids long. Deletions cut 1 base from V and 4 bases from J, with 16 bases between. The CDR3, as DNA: TGTGCCAGCAGCCAAGGGTCTGTGGGGCAAGGCTATGGCTACACCTTC. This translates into CASSQGSVGQGYGYTF.

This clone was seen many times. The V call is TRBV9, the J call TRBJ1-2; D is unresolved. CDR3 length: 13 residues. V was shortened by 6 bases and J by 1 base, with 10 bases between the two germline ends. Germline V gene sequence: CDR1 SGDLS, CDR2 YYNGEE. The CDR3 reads CASTVGINYGYTF. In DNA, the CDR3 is TGTGCCAGCACCGTCGGCATTAACTATGGCTACACCTTC.

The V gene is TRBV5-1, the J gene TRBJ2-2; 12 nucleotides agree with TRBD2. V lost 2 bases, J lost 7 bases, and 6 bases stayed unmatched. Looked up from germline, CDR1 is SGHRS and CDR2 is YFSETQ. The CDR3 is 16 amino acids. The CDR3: CASSFLAGGPGGELFF. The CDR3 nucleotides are TGCGCCAGCAGCTTCCTAGCGGGAGGGCCTGGCGGGGAGCTGTTTTTT.

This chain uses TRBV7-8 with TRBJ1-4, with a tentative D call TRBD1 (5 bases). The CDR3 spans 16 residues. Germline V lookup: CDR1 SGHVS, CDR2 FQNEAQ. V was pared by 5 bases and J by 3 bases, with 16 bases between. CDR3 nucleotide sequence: TGTGCCAGCAGCCCACGGCGGGGGGTGGCTAATGAAAAACTGTTTTTT. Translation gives CASSPRRGVANEKLFF.

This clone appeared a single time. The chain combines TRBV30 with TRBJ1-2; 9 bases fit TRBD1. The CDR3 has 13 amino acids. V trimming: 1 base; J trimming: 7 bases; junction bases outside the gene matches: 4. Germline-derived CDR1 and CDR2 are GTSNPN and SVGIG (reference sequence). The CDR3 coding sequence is TGTGCCTGGAGTGCCGGGACAGGGTCTGGCTACACCTTC. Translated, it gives CAWSAGTGSGYTF.

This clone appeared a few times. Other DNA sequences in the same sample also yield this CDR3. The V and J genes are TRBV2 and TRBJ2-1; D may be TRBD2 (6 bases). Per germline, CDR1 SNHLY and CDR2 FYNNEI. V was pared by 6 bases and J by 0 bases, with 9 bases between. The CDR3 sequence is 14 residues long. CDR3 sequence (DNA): TGTGCCAGCAGGCGGGAAAGCTCCTACAATGAGCAGTTCTTC. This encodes CASRRESSYNEQFF.

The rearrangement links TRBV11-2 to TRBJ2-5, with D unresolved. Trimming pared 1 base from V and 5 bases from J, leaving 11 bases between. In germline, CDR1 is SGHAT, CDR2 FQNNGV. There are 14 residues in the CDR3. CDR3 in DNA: TGTGCCAGCAGCTTAGCAGGCGTGGACGAGACCCAGTACTTC. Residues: CASSLAGVDETQYF.